A selection of T cell receptor beta chains follows, all from one sample in a study of T cell clusters in autoimmune cytopenias. Reprocessing the multiplex PCR reads, TCRdb reports a single entry for every CDR3 protein and omits DNA. The table gives around 15,000 distinct CDR3 sequences; the top ten clones make up 2.2% of it. Sequenced input: peripheral blood. Source of these receptors: a human donor with an autoimmune cytopenia or autoimmune hepatitis (not recorded which). Each CDR3 is given with its conserved first and last residue. The size of a clone is reported for some rows only, either as once, few or many, or as a class for expanded clones.

abundance: .
j_gene: TRBJ1-1
v_gene: TRBV19
CDR3aa: CASSIMASNTEAFF

abundance: .
j_gene: TRBJ1-2
v_gene: TRBV12-3/TRBV12-4
CDR3aa: CASSLVGGVRGYTF

abundance: .
j_gene: TRBJ2-2
v_gene: TRBV19
CDR3aa: CASSPRGQGNTGELFF

abundance: .
j_gene: TRBJ2-1
v_gene: TRBV18
CDR3aa: CATTLSSYNEQFF

abundance: .
j_gene: TRBJ2-5
v_gene: TRBV6-5
CDR3aa: CASSTVRGTGMETQYF

abundance: .
j_gene: TRBJ2-7
v_gene: TRBV30
CDR3aa: CAWSVRTDYEQYF

abundance: .
j_gene: TRBJ2-1
v_gene: TRBV18
CDR3aa: CASSRPGLGTEQFF

abundance: .
j_gene: TRBJ2-7
v_gene: TRBV20-1
CDR3aa: CSAQGTSVISHEQYF

abundance: .
j_gene: TRBJ1-2
v_gene: TRBV30
CDR3aa: CAWSRDRGNGYTF

abundance: .
j_gene: TRBJ2-7
v_gene: TRBV30
CDR3aa: CAWTDRGYEQYF

abundance: .
j_gene: TRBJ2-3
v_gene: TRBV4-2
CDR3aa: CASSQGLQIAQYF

abundance: .
j_gene: TRBJ1-5
v_gene: TRBV30
CDR3aa: CAWSAGAYGNQPQHF

abundance: .
j_gene: TRBJ1-6
v_gene: TRBV6-5
CDR3aa: CASSPRTDNNSPLHF

abundance: .
j_gene: TRBJ1-1
v_gene: TRBV12-3/TRBV12-4
CDR3aa: CASSLGRMNTEAFF

abundance: .
j_gene: TRBJ2-1
v_gene: TRBV6-5
CDR3aa: CASRPSGGFEQFF

abundance: medium-sized
j_gene: TRBJ2-2
v_gene: TRBV6-5
CDR3aa: CASSLVGRPKTGELFF

abundance: .
j_gene: TRBJ2-6
v_gene: TRBV5-1
CDR3aa: CASNPYSGANVLTF

abundance: .
j_gene: TRBJ2-2
v_gene: TRBV6-1
CDR3aa: CASKYIGNTGELFF

abundance: medium-sized
j_gene: TRBJ2-7
v_gene: TRBV29-1
CDR3aa: CSVELGPYEQYF

abundance: .
j_gene: TRBJ2-3
v_gene: TRBV19
CDR3aa: CASSVRQFNTDTQYF

abundance: .
j_gene: TRBJ2-1
v_gene: TRBV18
CDR3aa: CASSPNGNEQFF